This T cell receptor (beta chain) was obtained from a study of identical twins. Whole-study results and caveats: In cord blood, abundant beta clonotypes had fewer insertions; memory showed no trend. Where out-of-frame alpha sequences were twin-shared, they showed excess low generation probability.

CDR1 PRHDT and CDR2 FYEKMQ come from the germline V gene (reference sequence). The V and J ends lost 2 bases and 0 bases respectively, with 10 bases between them. The CDR3 loop spans 15 amino acids. Ten or more counts support this clonotype. Its specificity is unknown. TCRdb redid the calling of the 5' RACE reads with MiXCR, one entry per CDR3 protein. In the table there are 1,800,000 or so distinct CDR3 sequences, 25% to 35% of which are singletons. This TCR was sampled from a newborn girl in good health. The sample was cord blood. V usage is TRBV13 and J usage is TRBJ1-1; no firm D call. The CDR3 DNA reads TGTGCCAGCAGCTTATCGGCAGCGATGAACACTGAAGCTTTCTTT. Amino acids: CASSLSAAMNTEAFF.